This T cell receptor (beta chain) is drawn from a study of cytomegalovirus exposure and HLA in healthy donors. Primers for the PCR totalled 60 Vbeta and 13 Jbeta. Measured with immunoSEQ multiplex PCR; TCRdb has only the in-frame clones, and not every one. The repertoire holds about 160,000 clones, with 60% to 80% as singletons. In this sample, this clone turned up once. V shed 3 bases and J shed 0 bases, with 6 bases lying between them. Germline loops: CDR1 KGHSH, CDR2 LQKENI. The CDR3 sequence is 13 residues long. The TCR was taken from a man aged 18 to 30 in good health and CMV-seropositive. Sequenced: PBMCs. The chain uses TRBV18 and TRBJ2-7, with D unresolved. In nucleotides, the CDR3 is TGTGCCAGCTCACCCCTACGCTCCTACGAGCAGTACTTC. As protein: CASSPLRSYEQYF.